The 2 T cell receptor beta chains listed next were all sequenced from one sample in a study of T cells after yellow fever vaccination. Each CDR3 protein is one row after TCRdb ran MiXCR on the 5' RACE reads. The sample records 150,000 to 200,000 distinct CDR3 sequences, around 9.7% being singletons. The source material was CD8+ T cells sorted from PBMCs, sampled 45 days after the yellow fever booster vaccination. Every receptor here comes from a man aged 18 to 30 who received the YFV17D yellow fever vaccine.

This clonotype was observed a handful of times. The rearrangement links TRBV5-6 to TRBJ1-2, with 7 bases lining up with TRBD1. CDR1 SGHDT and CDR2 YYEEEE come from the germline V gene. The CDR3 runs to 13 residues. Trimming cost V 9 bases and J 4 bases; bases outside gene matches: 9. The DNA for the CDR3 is TGTGCCACACACCGGGACAGCTCCTATGGCTACACCTTC. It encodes CATHRDSSYGYTF.

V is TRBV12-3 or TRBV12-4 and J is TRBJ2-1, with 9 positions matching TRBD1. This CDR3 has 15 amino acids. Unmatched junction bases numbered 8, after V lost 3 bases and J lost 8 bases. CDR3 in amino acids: CASSFVGQGPDEQFF. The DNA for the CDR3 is TGTGCCAGCAGTTTCGTGGGACAGGGACCCGATGAGCAGTTCTTC.